What follows is one TCR beta chain and its context. Its antigen is unknown. The authors reverse transcribed roughly 0.5 to 1 ug RNA with random hexamers. TCR beta CDR3 was amplified by immunoSEQ multiplex PCR. This amplification extended across 54 Vbeta and 13 Jbeta segments. TCRdb processed the immunoSEQ multiplex PCR reads anew with MiXCR; each CDR3 protein has one entry. The repertoire includes 130,000 or so distinct CDR3 sequences, roughly 76% of them detected once, and 0.51% sits in the top ten. The sample originates from a study of CD8 T cells in Susac syndrome. CDR1 is SGHRS, CDR2 YFSETQ, per germline. The CDR3 runs to 14 residues. V lost 3 bases and J 8 bases, leaving 14 bases between the germline ends. Study outcomes and limitations: An acknowledgment was made by the study that its TCR sequencing and HLA analysis involved relatively few individuals.

The gene calls are TRBV5-1 and TRBJ2-2; D remains unclear. The clonotype originates from a human donor with multiple sclerosis. The sample was CD8+ T cells from PBMCs. In DNA, the CDR3 is TGCGCCAGCAGCTACTTAACTCGTCCGGGGGAGCTGTTTTTT. Its translation: CASSYLTRPGELFF.